The next 28 T cell receptor beta chains were all read from a single sample in a study of a mutant IDH1 vaccine in newly diagnosed glioma. Sample time point: week 11, during vaccination. It was 300 ug of mutant IDH1 20-mer peptide that made up each vaccine dose, given with topical imiquimod. These receptors' antigens are unknown. Profiling relied on immunoSEQ multiplex PCR, and the TCRdb table lists in-frame clones only, not all of them. This repertoire shows 20,000 to 25,000 clones, approximately 70% found once; its top ten account for about 11%. Sequenced here: peripheral blood mononuclear cells (PBMCs), sampled from a glioma patient whose treatment included an IDH1 peptide vaccine. These receptors all come from a man between 18 and 35 years old with glioma. Some clones in this sample may be carry-over from other donors' samples.

The rearrangement joins TRBV7-9 to TRBJ2-2; 14 bases match TRBD2. There are 17 residues in the CDR3. Germline V gene lookup returns CDR1 SEHNR and CDR2 FQNEAQ (reference sequence). The V gene end was trimmed by 6 bases and the J gene end by 5 bases; junction bases not matched to a gene: 8. This chain's CDR3 is CASSPTSGGARTGELFF. CDR3 in DNA: TGTGCCAGCAGTCCGACTAGCGGGGGGGCTCGGACCGGGGAGCTGTTTTTT.

V is TRBV2 and J is TRBJ2-7; 10 bases are shared with TRBD1. The CDR3 consists of 14 residues. Looked up from germline, CDR1 is SNHLY and CDR2 is FYNNEI. V shed 2 bases, J shed 5 bases, and the junction held 3 bases outside the gene matches. CDR3 DNA sequence: TGTGCCAGCAGTGAACCCGGGACAGGGGACGAGCAGTACTTC. Translation: CASSEPGTGDEQYF.

The rearrangement uses TRBV7-9 and TRBJ1-4; D is perhaps TRBD1 (6 bases). The V gene lost 1 base and the J gene lost 8 bases, with 17 bases spanning the gap. The CDR3 has 16 amino acids. CDR1 is SEHNR, CDR2 FQNEAQ, per germline (reference sequence). DNA for the CDR3: TGTGCCAGCAGCTTAGGAAGCGGGGACATGGGGGAAAAACTGTTTTTT. It encodes CASSLGSGDMGEKLFF.

This sequence joins TRBV4-3 and TRBJ1-2; 9 bases are shared with TRBD1. This CDR3 region has 17 residues. Germline V gene data show CDR1 as LGHNA and CDR2 as YSLEER. Unmatched junction bases numbered 6, after V lost 1 base and J lost 0 bases. The CDR3: CASSQARDREANYGYTF. CDR3 in DNA: TGCGCCAGCAGCCAAGCGAGGGACAGGGAGGCTAACTATGGCTACACCTTC.

The chain joins TRBV6-5 to TRBJ2-7; a possible D gene is TRBD1 (7 bases). Trimming removed 4 bases from V and 2 bases from J, with 18 bases in between. Germline V gene lookup returns CDR1 MNHEY and CDR2 SVGAGI. The CDR3 runs 16 residues. The CDR3, as DNA: TGTGCCAGCAGTTCGTCGCGGGACAGAATCACCTACGAGCAGTACTTC. Protein sequence: CASSSSRDRITYEQYF.

This clone has just a few counts. The gene calls are TRBV30 and TRBJ1-5, with D possibly TRBD1 on 6 matching bases. This CDR3 region has 18 residues. V was clipped by 3 bases and J by 1 base, with 22 bases between them. The germline gives CDR1 GTSNPN, CDR2 SVGIG (reference sequence). Here the CDR3 DNA reads TGTGCCTGGAGCCCTTGGACCAGGGAGGGGGGGAGCAATCAGCCCCAGCATTTT. It translates to CAWSPWTREGGSNQPQHF.

The CDR3 region is CASSLTGGVDGYTF. In DNA form, the CDR3 reads TGCGCCAGCAGCTTGACAGGGGGCGTCGATGGCTACACCTTC. This chain joins TRBV5-1 and TRBJ1-2; TRBD1 aligns across 9 bases. Germline V CDR1 and CDR2: SGHRS, YFSETQ. The trim removed 1 base at V and 6 bases at J, leaving 4 bases unmatched. The CDR3 totals 14 residues.

V usage is TRBV30 and J usage is TRBJ1-1; D not resolved. The CDR3 contains 18 residues. V lost 0 bases and J lost 1, with 21 bases in between. Germline V gene lookup returns CDR1 GTSNPN and CDR2 SVGIG (reference sequence). CDR3 sequence reads: CAWSVRFSRRRSNTEAFF. In DNA form, the CDR3 reads TGTGCCTGGAGTGTACGATTCTCGAGACGCCGATCGAACACTGAAGCTTTCTTT.

V and J are TRBV7-9 and TRBJ2-7; a possible D gene is TRBD2 (6 bases). Trimming took 4 bases from V and 2 from J, leaving 15 bases between them. This CDR3 is 15 amino acids long. Germline lookup yields CDR1 SEHNR and CDR2 FQNEAQ (reference sequence). The CDR3 loop reads CASSSAGLGAYEQYF. In DNA, the CDR3 is TGTGCCAGCAGCTCGGCGGGGCTGGGGGCCTACGAGCAGTACTTC.

The chain recombines TRBV5-4 with TRBJ2-4, with 9 bases fitting TRBD2. J gave up 6 bases and V 2 bases, and 9 bases lay outside the gene matches. Germline values: CDR1 SGHNT, CDR2 YYREEE (reference sequence). The CDR3 loop spans 16 amino acids. The CDR3 protein is CASSLKGGGAGNIQYF. Written as DNA, the CDR3 is TGTGCCAGCAGCTTAAAAGGCGGGGGGGCCGGAAACATTCAGTACTTC. Complete variable domain (other parts from reference TRBV5-4 and TRBJ2-4): ETGVTQSPTHLIKTRGQQVTLRCSSQSGHNTVSWYQQALGQGPQFIFQYYREEENGRGNFPPRFSGLQFPNYSSELNVNALELDDSALYLCASSLKGGGAGNIQYFGAGTRLSVL.

The V call is TRBV9, the J call TRBJ2-7; 8 bases fit TRBD1. The CDR3 contains 15 residues. Losses at the gene ends were 3 bases for V and 2 bases for J; bases not matched to a gene: 7. CDR1 SGDLS and CDR2 YYNGEE come from the germline V gene. CDR3 sequence: CASSDGTGRTYEQYF. The CDR3 coding sequence is TGTGCCAGCAGCGATGGGACAGGCCGAACCTACGAGCAGTACTTC.

This clone was seen a few times. The rearrangement joins TRBV30 to TRBJ1-4; D is possibly TRBD1 (6 bases). This CDR3 is 14 amino acids long. The germline V gene has CDR1 GTSNPN and CDR2 SVGIG (reference sequence). Trimming pared 4 bases from V and 5 bases from J, leaving 14 bases between. The CDR3 loop is CAWNTGFLNEKLFF. The CDR3 bases are TGTGCCTGGAATACAGGGTTTCTCAATGAAAAACTGTTTTTT.

This sequence joins TRBV5-6 and TRBJ1-1; D remains ambiguous. Germline CDR1 and CDR2: SGHDT and YYEEEE. The CDR3 totals 15 residues. Trimming left V 2 bases short and J 3 bases short, with 14 bases between. CDR3 region: CASSFVTLVYTEAFF. Written as DNA, the CDR3 is TGTGCCAGCAGCTTCGTGACCCTTGTGTACACTGAAGCTTTCTTT.

J is TRBJ2-5 and V is TRBV7-9; TRBD2 agrees at 7 bases. The germline CDR1 and CDR2 sequences are SEHNR and FQNEAQ (reference sequence). Germline trimming cut 2 bases from V and 1 base from J; bases unmatched to any gene: 1. The CDR3 consists of 14 residues. CDR3 in amino acids: CASSLRGVQETQYF. The CDR3 nucleotides read TGTGCCAGCAGCTTACGGGGGGTCCAAGAGACCCAGTACTTC. Drawing the rest from reference TRBV7-9 and TRBJ2-5, the complete variable domain is DTGVSQNPRHKITKRGQNVTFRCDPISEHNRLYWYRQTLGQGPEFLTYFQNEAQLEKSRLLSDRFSAERPKGSFSTLEIQRTEQGDSAMYLCASSLRGVQETQYFGPGTRLLVL.

The J gene is TRBJ2-7, the V gene TRBV5-1, with D perhaps matching TRBD1 (5 bases). Germline V CDR1 and CDR2: SGHRS, YFSETQ. The CDR3 consists of 17 residues. V dropped 2 bases and J dropped 2 bases, with 20 bases sitting between them. CDR3 residues: CASSFYPENRLAYEQYF. CDR3 sequence (DNA): TGCGCCAGCAGCTTTTATCCGGAAAACAGGTTGGCCTACGAGCAGTACTTC.

V usage is TRBV7-9 and J usage is TRBJ1-2; 7 bases agree with TRBD1. The CDR3 runs to 18 residues. V gave up 4 bases and J gave up 3 bases; unmatched junction bases: 17. Germline lookup yields CDR1 SEHNR and CDR2 FQNEAQ (reference sequence). CDR3 bases: TGTGCCAGCAGCTCATCACTCCTTACAGGGGATGTGGACTATGGCTACACCTTC. This translates into CASSSSLLTGDVDYGYTF.

The chain couples TRBV10-3 to TRBJ2-1; D not certain. Trimming cost V 3 bases and J 2 bases, with 5 bases left between them. Looked up from germline, CDR1 is ENHRY and CDR2 is SYGVKD. This CDR3 comprises 13 residues. The CDR3 loop reads CAISDATYNEQFF. CDR3 DNA sequence: TGTGCCATCAGTGATGCAACCTACAATGAGCAGTTCTTC.

The genes are TRBV5-1 and TRBJ2-2; D gene unclear. Germline lookup yields CDR1 SGHRS and CDR2 YFSETQ. The ends were cut back, 2 bases at V and 2 bases at J, with 7 bases in the middle. The CDR3 runs 14 residues. CDR3 in amino acids: CASSLKGNTGELFF. The DNA for the CDR3 is TGCGCCAGCAGCTTAAAAGGAAACACCGGGGAGCTGTTTTTT.

The chain couples TRBV19 to TRBJ2-7; 14 bases match TRBD2. Germline values: CDR1 LNHDA, CDR2 SQIVND (reference sequence). The CDR3 spans 17 residues. J was trimmed by 7 bases and V by 5 bases; bases with no gene match: 13. CDR3 sequence reads: CASSPPGLAGAPWEQYF. The CDR3 DNA is TGTGCCAGTAGTCCTCCGGGACTAGCGGGAGCGCCTTGGGAGCAGTACTTC.

This chain joins TRBV18 and TRBJ2-7, with D hard to call. Germline V lookup: CDR1 KGHSH, CDR2 LQKENI. The CDR3 runs 15 residues. Trimming cost V 3 bases and J 6 bases, with 18 bases left between them. The DNA of the CDR3 is TGTGCCAGCTCACCGAGTACTGGACGATTCGGCGAGCAGTACTTC. Protein sequence: CASSPSTGRFGEQYF.

The V and J genes are TRBV7-2 and TRBJ2-7; TRBD1 or TRBD2 may be the D gene (6 bases each). The germline V gene has CDR1 SGHTA and CDR2 FQGNSA. CDR3 length equals 16 residues. The ends were cut back, 6 bases at V and 7 bases at J, with 25 bases in the middle. CDR3 sequence: CASSHMSGAVILEQYF. In DNA, the CDR3 is TGTGCCAGCAGTCACATGTCGGGGGCCGTTATTTTGGAGCAGTACTTC.

The genes are TRBV5-6 and TRBJ2-1; D is ambiguous. The ends were cut back, 0 bases at V and 7 bases at J, with 8 bases in the middle. Germline V lookup: CDR1 SGHDT, CDR2 YYEEEE. This CDR3 is built from 13 residues. The CDR3 region is CASSLAVENEQFF. Written as DNA, the CDR3 is TGTGCCAGCAGCTTGGCCGTGGAGAATGAGCAGTTCTTC.

This chain joins TRBV7-2 and TRBJ1-2; 8 bases line up with TRBD1. V dropped 5 bases and J dropped 5; count of bases not matched to a gene: 7. Germline values: CDR1 SGHTA, CDR2 FQGNSA. The CDR3 extends over 14 amino acids. CDR3 DNA: TGTGCCAGCAGCCCGCAGGGGGCTGGGTATGGCTACACCTTC. This codes for CASSPQGAGYGYTF.

V usage is TRBV6-1 and J usage is TRBJ1-2; weak D call: TRBD1 (5 bases). Germline CDR1 is MNHNS and CDR2 is SASEGT. V was shortened by 6 bases and J by 2 bases, with 10 bases between the two germline ends. CDR3 length: 13 residues. The chain's CDR3 is CASRLTENYGYTF. The CDR3 DNA reads TGTGCCAGCAGGCTGACAGAGAACTATGGCTACACCTTC.

The chain combines TRBV19 with TRBJ1-5; D is perhaps TRBD1 (5 bases). This CDR3 is 13 amino acids long. V dropped 0 bases and J dropped 6 bases, with 6 bases sitting between them. Germline loops: CDR1 LNHDA, CDR2 SQIVND (reference sequence). The CDR3 sequence: CASSIEGAQPQHF. CDR3 DNA: TGTGCCAGTAGTATAGAAGGGGCTCAGCCCCAGCATTTT.

This clone was seen just once. The genes are TRBV6-5 and TRBJ2-1, with 10 bases that match TRBD1. The germline CDR1 and CDR2 sequences are MNHEY and SVGAGI. The CDR3 runs to 15 residues. With V trimmed by 7 bases and J by 4 bases, 7 bases remained unmatched. CDR3 residues: CASTLDRGFYNEQFF. DNA for the CDR3: TGTGCCAGCACCCTGGACAGGGGGTTTTACAATGAGCAGTTCTTC.

DNA for the CDR3: TGTGCCAGCAGTGACGGGCCCCGGGGATACAATGAGCAGTTCTTC. This translates into CASSDGPRGYNEQFF. The V call is TRBV2, the J call TRBJ2-1; D might be TRBD2 (5 bases). With 3 bases removed from V and 4 bases from J, the gap between germline ends came to 13 bases. Germline-derived CDR1 and CDR2 are SNHLY and FYNNEI. This CDR3 spans 15 amino acids.

In its sample, this clone is medium-sized. The rearrangement uses TRBV5-6 and TRBJ2-2, with D perhaps TRBD1 (6 bases). Trimming removed 1 base at V and 0 bases at J, with 13 bases between. Germline V lookup: CDR1 SGHDT, CDR2 YYEEEE. CDR3 length: 17 residues. CDR3 DNA: TGTGCCAGCAGCTTGTTACCGGACAGCGCGAACACCGGGGAGCTGTTTTTT. Residues: CASSLLPDSANTGELFF.